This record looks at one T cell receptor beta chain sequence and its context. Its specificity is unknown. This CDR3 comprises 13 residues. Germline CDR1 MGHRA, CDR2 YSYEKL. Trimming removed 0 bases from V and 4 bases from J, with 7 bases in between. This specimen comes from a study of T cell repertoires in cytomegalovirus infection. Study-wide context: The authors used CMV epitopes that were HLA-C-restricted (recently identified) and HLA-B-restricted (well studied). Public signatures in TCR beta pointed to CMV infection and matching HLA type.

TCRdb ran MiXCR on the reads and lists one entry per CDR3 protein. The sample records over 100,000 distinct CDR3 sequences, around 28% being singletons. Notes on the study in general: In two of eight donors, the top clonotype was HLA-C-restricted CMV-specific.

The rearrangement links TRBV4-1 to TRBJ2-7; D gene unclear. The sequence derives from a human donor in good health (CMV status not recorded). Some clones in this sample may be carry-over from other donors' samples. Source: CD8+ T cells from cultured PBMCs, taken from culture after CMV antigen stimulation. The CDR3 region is CASSQEGGYEQYF. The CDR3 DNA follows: TGCGCCAGCAGCCAAGAGGGCGGATACGAGCAGTACTTC.